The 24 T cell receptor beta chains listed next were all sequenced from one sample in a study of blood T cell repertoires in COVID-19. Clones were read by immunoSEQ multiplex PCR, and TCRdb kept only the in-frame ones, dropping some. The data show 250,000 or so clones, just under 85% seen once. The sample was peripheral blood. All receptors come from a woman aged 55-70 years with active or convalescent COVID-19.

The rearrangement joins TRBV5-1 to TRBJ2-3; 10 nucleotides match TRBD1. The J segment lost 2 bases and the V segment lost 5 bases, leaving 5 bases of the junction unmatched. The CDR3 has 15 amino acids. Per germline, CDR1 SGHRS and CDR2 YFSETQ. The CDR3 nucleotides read TGCGCCAGCAGACCAGGGACAGGGGACACAGATACGCAGTATTTT. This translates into CASRPGTGDTDTQYF.

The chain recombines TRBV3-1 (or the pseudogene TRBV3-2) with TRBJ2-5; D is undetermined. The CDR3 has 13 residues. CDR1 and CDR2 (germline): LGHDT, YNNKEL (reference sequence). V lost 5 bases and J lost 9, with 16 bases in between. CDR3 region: CASSESGVGSQYF. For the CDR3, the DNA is TGTGCCAGCAGCGAATCGGGTGTTGGGTCCCAGTACTTC.

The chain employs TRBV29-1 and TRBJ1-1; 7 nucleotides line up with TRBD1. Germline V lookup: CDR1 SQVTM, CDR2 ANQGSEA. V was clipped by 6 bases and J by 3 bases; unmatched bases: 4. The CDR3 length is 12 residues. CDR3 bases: TGCAGCGTACCGGGACAGTACACTGAAGCTTTCTTT. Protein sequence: CSVPGQYTEAFF.

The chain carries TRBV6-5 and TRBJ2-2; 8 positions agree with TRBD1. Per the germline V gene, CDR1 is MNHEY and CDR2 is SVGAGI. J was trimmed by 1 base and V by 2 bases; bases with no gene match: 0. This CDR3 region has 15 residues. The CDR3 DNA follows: TGTGCCAGCAGTTACACAGGGGGGAACACCGGGGAGCTGTTTTTT. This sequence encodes CASSYTGGNTGELFF.

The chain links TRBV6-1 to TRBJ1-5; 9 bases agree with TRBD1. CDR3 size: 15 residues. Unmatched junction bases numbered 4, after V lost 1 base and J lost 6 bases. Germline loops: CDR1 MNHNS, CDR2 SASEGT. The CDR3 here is CASSEGQGEAQPQHF. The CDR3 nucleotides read TGTGCCAGCAGTGAAGGACAGGGGGAAGCTCAGCCCCAGCATTTT.

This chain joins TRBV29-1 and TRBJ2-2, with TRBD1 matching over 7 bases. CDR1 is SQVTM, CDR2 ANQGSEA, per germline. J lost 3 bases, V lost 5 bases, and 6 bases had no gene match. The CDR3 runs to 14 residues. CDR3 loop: CSVSDRADTGELFF. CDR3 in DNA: TGCAGCGTTTCCGACAGGGCGGACACCGGGGAGCTGTTTTTT.

The CDR3 DNA reads as TGTGCCAGCAGCTTACAGGCGACTAGCGGGATAGCCGGGGAGCTGTTTTTT. This gives the protein CASSLQATSGIAGELFF. The rearrangement links TRBV7-6 to TRBJ2-2; 11 positions match TRBD2. V was clipped by 2 bases and J by 6 bases; unmatched bases: 8. Germline V gene data show CDR1 as SGHVS and CDR2 as FNYEAQ. The CDR3 length is 17 residues.

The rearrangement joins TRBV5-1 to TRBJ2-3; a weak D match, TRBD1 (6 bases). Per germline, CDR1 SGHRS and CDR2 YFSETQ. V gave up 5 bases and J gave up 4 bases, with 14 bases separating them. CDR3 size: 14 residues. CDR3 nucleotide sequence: TGCGCCAGCAGTACACAGGGTCGGGCAGATACGCAGTATTTT. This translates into CASSTQGRADTQYF.

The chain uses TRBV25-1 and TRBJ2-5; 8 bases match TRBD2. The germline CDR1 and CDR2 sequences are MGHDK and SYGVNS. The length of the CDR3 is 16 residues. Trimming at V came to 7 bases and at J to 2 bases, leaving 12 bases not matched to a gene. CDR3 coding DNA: TGTGCCAGCAACGGGAAGGGTAGCGGGACTCAAGAGACCCAGTACTTC. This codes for CASNGKGSGTQETQYF.

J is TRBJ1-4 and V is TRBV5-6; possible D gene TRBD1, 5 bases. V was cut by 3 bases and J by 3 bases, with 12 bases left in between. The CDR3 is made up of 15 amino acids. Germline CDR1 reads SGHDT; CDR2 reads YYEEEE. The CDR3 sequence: CASSSGWKANEKLFF. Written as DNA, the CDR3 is TGTGCCAGCAGCTCAGGGTGGAAGGCTAATGAAAAACTGTTTTTT.

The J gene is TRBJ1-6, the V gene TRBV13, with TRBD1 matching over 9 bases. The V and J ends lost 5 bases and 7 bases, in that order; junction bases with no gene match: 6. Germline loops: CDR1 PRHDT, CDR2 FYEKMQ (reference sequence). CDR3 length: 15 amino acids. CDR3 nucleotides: TGTGCCAGCAGCCCTGGACAGGGGCGCAATTCACCCCTCCACTTT. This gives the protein CASSPGQGRNSPLHF.

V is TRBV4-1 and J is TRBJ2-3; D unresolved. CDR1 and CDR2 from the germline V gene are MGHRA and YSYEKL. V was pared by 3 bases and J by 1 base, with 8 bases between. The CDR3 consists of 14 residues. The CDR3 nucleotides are TGCGCCAGCAGCCAGGAGACTGGCACAGATACGCAGTATTTT. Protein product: CASSQETGTDTQYF.

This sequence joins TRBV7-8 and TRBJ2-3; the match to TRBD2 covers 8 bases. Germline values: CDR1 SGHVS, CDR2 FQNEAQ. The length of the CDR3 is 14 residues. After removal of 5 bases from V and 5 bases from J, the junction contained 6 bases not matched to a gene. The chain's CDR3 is CASSPLAGGDTQYF. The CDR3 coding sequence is TGTGCCAGCAGCCCCCTAGCGGGTGGAGATACGCAGTATTTT.

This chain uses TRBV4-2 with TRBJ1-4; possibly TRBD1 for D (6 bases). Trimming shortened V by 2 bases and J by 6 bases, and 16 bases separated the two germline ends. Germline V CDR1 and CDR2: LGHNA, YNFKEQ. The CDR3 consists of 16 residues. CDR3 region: CASSQPRTVRDEKLFF. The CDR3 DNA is TGTGCCAGCAGCCAACCGCGGACAGTTCGAGATGAAAAACTGTTTTTT.

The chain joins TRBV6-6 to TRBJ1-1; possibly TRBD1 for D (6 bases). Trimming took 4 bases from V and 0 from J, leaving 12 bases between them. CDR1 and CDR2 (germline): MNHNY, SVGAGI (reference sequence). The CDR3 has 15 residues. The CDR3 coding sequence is TGTGCCAGCAGTTCCCAGGGGCCACTGAACACTGAAGCTTTCTTT. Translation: CASSSQGPLNTEAFF.

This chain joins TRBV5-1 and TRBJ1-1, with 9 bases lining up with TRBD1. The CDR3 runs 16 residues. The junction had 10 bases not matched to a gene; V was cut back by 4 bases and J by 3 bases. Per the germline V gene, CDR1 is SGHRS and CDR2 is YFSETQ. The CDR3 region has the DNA TGCGCCAGCAGCCTGGGGTGGGGACAGGGATACACTGAAGCTTTCTTT. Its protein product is CASSLGWGQGYTEAFF.

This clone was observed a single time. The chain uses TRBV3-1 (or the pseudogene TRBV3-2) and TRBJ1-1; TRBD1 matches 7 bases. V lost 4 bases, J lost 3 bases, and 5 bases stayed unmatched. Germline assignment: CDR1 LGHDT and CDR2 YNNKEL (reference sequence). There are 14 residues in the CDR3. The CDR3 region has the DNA TGTGCCAGCAGCCTAACAGGGGCCGACACTGAAGCTTTCTTT. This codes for CASSLTGADTEAFF.

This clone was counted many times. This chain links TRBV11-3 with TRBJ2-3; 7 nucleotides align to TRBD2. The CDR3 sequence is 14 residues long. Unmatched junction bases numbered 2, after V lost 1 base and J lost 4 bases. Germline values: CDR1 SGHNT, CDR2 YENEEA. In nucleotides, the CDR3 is TGTGCCAGCAGCTTAGGGCTAGCGGCAGATACGCAGTATTTT. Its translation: CASSLGLAADTQYF.

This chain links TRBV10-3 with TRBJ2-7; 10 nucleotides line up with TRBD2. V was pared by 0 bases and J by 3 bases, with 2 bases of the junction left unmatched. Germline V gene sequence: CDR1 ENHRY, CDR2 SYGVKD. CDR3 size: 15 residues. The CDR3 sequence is CAISESASGGYEQYV. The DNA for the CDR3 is TGTGCCATCAGTGAGTCGGCTAGCGGGGGCTACGAGCAGTACGTC.

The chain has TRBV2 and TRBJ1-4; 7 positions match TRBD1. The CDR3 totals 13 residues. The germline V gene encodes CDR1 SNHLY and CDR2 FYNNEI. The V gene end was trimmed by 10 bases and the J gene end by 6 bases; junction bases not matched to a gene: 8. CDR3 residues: CATKGTVHEKLFF. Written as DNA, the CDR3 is TGTGCCACCAAGGGGACAGTTCATGAAAAACTGTTTTTT.

CDR3 loop: CASSYGRLAGRNEQYF. The CDR3 coding sequence is TGTGCCAGCAGTTACGGTAGACTAGCGGGACGAAACGAGCAGTACTTC. The chain couples TRBV6-2 or TRBV6-3 to TRBJ2-7; 11 bases are shared with TRBD2. The junction had 8 bases not matched to a gene; V was cut back by 2 bases and J by 5 bases. The CDR3 sequence is 16 residues long. Germline values: CDR1 MNHEY, CDR2 SVGEGT.

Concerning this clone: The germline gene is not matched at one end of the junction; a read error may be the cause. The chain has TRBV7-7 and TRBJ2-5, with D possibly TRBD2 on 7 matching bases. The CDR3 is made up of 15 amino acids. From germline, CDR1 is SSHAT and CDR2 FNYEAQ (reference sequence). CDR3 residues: CASSLAGGTQETQYF. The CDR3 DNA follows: TGTGCTAGCAGCTTAGCCGGGGGGACACAAGAGACCCAGTACTTC.

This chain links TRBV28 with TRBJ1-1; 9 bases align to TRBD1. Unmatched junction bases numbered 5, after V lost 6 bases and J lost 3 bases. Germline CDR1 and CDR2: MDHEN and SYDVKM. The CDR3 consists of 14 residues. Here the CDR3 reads CASSLDRGYTEAFF. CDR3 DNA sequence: TGTGCCAGCAGCCTGGACAGGGGATACACTGAAGCTTTCTTT.

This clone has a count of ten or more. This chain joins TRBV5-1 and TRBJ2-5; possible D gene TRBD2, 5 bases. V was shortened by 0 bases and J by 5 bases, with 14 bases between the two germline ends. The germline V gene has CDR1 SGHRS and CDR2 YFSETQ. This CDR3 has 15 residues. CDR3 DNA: TGCGCCAGCAGCTTGGCGCTAGCCCACGTTGAGACCCAGTACTTC. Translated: CASSLALAHVETQYF.